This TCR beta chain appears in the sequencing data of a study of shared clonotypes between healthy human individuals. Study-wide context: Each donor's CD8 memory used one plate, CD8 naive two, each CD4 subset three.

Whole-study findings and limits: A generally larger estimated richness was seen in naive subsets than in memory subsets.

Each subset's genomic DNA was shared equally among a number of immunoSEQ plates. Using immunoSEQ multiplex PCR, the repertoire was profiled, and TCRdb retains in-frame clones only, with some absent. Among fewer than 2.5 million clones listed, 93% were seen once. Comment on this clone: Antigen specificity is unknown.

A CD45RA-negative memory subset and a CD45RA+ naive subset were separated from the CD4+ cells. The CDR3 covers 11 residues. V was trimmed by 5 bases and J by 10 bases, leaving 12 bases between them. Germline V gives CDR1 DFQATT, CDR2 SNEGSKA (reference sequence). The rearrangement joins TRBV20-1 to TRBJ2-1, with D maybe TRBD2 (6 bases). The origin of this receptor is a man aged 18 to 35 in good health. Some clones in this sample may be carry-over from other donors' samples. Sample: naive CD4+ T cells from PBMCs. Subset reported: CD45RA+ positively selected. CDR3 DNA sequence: TGCAGTGCTCACCGGAGGGTCGAGCAGTTCTTC. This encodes CSAHRRVEQFF.